This T cell receptor (beta chain) was sequenced for a study of T-cell memory formation after mild COVID-19. Notes on the study in general: Clones that contracted from day 15 to 85 had balanced CD4/CD8; later expanders were CD4+ biased.

The V gene's germline CDR1 is SSHAT and CDR2 FNYEAQ (reference sequence). This CDR3 is built from 15 residues. TCRdb passed the 5' RACE reads through MiXCR, listing each CDR3 protein once. Counted here are 350,000 to 400,000 distinct CDR3 sequences, around 14% occurring once; the ten biggest clones make up under 25%. This clonotype was picked up a small number of times. The antigen is unknown. At one end, the junction sequence differs from germline, possibly due to a read error. This receptor was identified in a young man who had mild COVID-19 (a few samples of this study predate the infection). Cell type and time point are not known. Sample: PBMCs or a T cell subset sorted from them (not recorded which). V is TRBV7-7 and J is TRBJ2-2, with 7 bases lining up with TRBD2. The CDR3 reads CASTPGTTNTGELFF. CDR3 nucleotides: TGTGCTAGCACACCGGGGACTACGAACACCGGGGAGCTGTTTTTT.